This T cell receptor (beta chain) originates from a study of blood T cells in healthy people across ages. The study, taken as a whole, reports: Donors of long life had a larger count of naive CD4+ cells and greater diversity than aged donors.

To note about this clonotype: Its antigen remains unidentified.

Then a second PCR, running roughly 6 to 12 cycles, was carried out with a sample-barcoded 5' primer and a J-beta primer mix. With 12 random nucleotides, a template-switch adaptor tagged each individual cDNA molecule. Via MiXCR, TCRdb re-called the 5' RACE reads, giving one row per CDR3 protein. Here the sample spans around 670,000 distinct CDR3 sequences, under 30% being singletons. The germline V gene encodes CDR1 SGHRS and CDR2 YFSETQ. The junction had 9 bases not matched to a gene; V was cut back by 5 bases and J by 5 bases. This CDR3 region has 15 residues. Each donor gave ten milliliters of peripheral blood.

This chain links TRBV5-1 with TRBJ2-1, with 8 positions matching TRBD2. This receptor was identified in a woman of 80 years or more in good health. Sequencing was performed on blood. CDR3 sequence: CASRGRGGLHNEQFF. CDR3 nucleotides: TGCGCCAGCAGAGGTCGGGGGGGGCTTCACAATGAGCAGTTCTTC.